A single T cell receptor beta chain is shown here with its context. Its recognized antigen is unknown. No much larger clonotype is one base removed from it; base qualities were not supplied. The CDR3 measures 16 amino acids from cysteine to valine. Only CDR3 DNA is held: 48 bases, read in frame from base 1. Sequences SGHAT (CDR1) and FQNNGV (CDR2) are obtained from the germline V gene. The library relied on multiplex PCR. TCRdb shows the sequencer as Illumina HiSeq 2500. TCRbeta libraries were constructed through three rounds of nested PCR with primers (Table S4) according to protocols adapted from ARM-PCR. Before sequencing, PCR products of 200-500 bp were excised from the gel and purified with the QIAquick gel extraction kit. The study's processing was this. Reads were cleaned using Trimmomatic, were merged into complete CDR3 sequences using FLASH, and were assigned to V(D)J germline segments using MiTCR. VDJtools was used to compute clonal diversity as the inverse Simpson's index. In-frame sequences without a premature stop codon were defined as productive reads. In-frame beta chains were kept once TCRdb had trimmed the public reads at Q25 with fastp and called clones with MiXCR. Under each unique CDR3 protein, matching rows form one entry showing the most common genes and DNA. In this record, the V and J calls reflect TCRdb's handling and not the investigators' own analysis. Here the sample has around 82,000 distinct CDR3 sequences; about four fifths occur a single time. Clones ranked in the top ten supply roughly half of the sample.

RNA was isolated from bulk unsorted tissue, and RNA quality was assessed with a NanoDrop ND-1000 and an Agilent 2100. Distant non-tumor tissue taken more than 3 cm from the tumor edge was used as the normal lung sample. Donors were newly diagnosed lung cancer patients admitted for thoracic surgery in China between August and November 2014, without prior chemotherapy. Anyone who had undergone radiotherapy or chemotherapy before, or who had another cancer at the same time, was left out of the study. Surgical tissue pieces of about 1-2.1 cm3 were preserved in RNAlater solution and were kept at -80 degrees C until use. The source of the sample is a study of tumor and adjacent non-tumor tissue in lung cancer (dated by TCRdb to between 2017 and 2018). General notes on the study: Patients with adenocarcinoma (around eleven), squamous cell carcinoma (2) and small cell lung cancer (1) were included in the cohort. Ages among the 15 or so patients ranged from roughly 31 to 80 years, there were approximately 10 men and 5 women, and disease was at TNM stage I to III. Sequencing generated a total of some 130 million productive TCRbeta reads, averaging about 4 million reads per sample. The study compared bulk TCRbeta repertoires from lung tumor tissue and matched distant non-tumor lung tissue of about 15 lung cancer patients. TCRbeta CDR3 sequencing was performed on a few dozen paired specimens, with one tumor sample and one normal lung sample collected per patient. The investigation overall reported the following: Tumor tissue showed significantly higher TCR diversity (inverse Simpson) than normal lung tissue, at roughly 390 vs 170 (P = 0.0075, Mann-Whitney U test). Neither the sequencing platform nor unique molecular identifiers are named or mentioned anywhere in the methods. Younger patients had significantly higher TCR diversity, and higher tumor TCR diversity was associated with shorter overall and disease-free survival. A significantly larger cumulative share of the repertoire was made up by the top 100 clones in normal lung than in tumor tissue. Only 15 or so patients were included in the cohort, and the need for larger samples and more detailed clinical data was noted by the authors. Peripheral blood was not sequenced, so blood TCRbeta repertoires were not examined in the lung cancer patients of the study.

Sequencing input: distant non-tumor lung tissue. This sequence was found in a man in his sixties with non-small cell lung cancer. The rearranged chain carries TRBV11-2 and TRBJ2-7; 11 bases in between match TRBD2. CDR3 region: CASSASLAGGVYEQYV. The DNA reads as follows: TGTGCCAGCAGCGCCTCTTTAGCGGGAGGGGTGTACGAGCAGTACGTG.